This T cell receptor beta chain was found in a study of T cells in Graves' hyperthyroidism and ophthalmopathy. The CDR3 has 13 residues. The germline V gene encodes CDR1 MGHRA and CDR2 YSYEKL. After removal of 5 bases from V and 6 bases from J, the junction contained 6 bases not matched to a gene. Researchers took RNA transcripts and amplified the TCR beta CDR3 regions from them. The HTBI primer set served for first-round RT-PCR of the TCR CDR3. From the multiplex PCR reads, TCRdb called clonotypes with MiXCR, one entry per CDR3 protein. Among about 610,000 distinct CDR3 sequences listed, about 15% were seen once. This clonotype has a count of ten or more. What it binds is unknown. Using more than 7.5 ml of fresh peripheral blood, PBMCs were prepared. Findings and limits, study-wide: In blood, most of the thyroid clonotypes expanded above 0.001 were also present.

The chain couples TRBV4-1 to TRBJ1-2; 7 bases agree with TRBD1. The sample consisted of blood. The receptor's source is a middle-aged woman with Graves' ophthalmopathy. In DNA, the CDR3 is TGCGCCAGCAGCATCGAAGACAGGGATGGCTACACCTTC. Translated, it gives CASSIEDRDGYTF.